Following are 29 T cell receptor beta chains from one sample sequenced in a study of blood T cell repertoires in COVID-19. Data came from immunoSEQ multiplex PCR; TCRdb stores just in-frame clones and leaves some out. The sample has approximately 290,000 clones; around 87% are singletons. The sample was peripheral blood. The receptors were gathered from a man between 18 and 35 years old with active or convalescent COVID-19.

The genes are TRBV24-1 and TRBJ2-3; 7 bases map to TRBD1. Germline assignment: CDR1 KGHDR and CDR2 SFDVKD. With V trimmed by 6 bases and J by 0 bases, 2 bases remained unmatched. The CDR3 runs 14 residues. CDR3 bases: TGTGCCACCAGTACAGGGGACAGCACAGATACGCAGTATTTT. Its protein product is CATSTGDSTDTQYF.

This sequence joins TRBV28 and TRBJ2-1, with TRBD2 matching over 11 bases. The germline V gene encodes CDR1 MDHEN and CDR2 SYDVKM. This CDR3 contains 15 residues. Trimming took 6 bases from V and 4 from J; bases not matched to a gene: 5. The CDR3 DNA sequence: TGTGCCAGCAGATCTAGCGGGAGGAGTTACAATGAGCAGTTCTTC. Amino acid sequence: CASRSSGRSYNEQFF.

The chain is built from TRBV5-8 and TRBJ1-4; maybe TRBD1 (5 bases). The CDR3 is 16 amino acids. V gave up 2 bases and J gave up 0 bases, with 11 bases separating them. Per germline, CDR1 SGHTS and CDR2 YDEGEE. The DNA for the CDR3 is TGTGCCAGCAGCTTTTCCACGACAGCAACTAATGAAAAACTGTTTTTT. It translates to CASSFSTTATNEKLFF.

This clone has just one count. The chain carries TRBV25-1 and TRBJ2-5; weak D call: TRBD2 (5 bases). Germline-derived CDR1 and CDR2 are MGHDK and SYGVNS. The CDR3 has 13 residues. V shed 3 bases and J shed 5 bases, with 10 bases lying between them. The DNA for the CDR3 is TGTGCCAGCAGTGACGGCACGGGGGAGACCCAGTACTTC. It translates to CASSDGTGETQYF. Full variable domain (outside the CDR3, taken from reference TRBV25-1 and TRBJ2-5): EADIYQTPRYLVIGTGKKITLECSQTMGHDKMYWYQQDPGMELHLIHYSYGVNSTEKGDLSSESTVSRIRTEHFPLTLESARPSHTSQYLCASSDGTGETQYFGPGTRLLVL.

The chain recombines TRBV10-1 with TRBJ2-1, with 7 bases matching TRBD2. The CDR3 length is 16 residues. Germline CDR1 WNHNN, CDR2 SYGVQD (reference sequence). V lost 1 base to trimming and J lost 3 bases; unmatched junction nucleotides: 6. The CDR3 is CASSEWPSGGYNEQFF. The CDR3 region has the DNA TGCGCCAGCAGTGAGTGGCCTAGCGGAGGCTACAATGAGCAGTTCTTC.

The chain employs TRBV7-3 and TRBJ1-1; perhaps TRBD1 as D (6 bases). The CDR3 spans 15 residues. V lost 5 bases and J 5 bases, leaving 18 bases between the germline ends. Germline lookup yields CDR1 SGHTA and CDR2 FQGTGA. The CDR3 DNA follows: TGTGCCAGCAGCCCCCCCGGCGGGGGCAGAACTGAAGCTTTCTTT. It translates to CASSPPGGGRTEAFF. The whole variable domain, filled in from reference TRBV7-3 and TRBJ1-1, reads GAGVSQTPSNKVTEKGKYVELRCDPISGHTALYWYRQSLGQGPEFLIYFQGTGAADDSGLPNDRFFAVRPEGSVSTLKIQRTERGDSAVYLCASSPPGGGRTEAFFGQGTRLTVV.

For the CDR3, the DNA is TGTGCCAGCAGCAGTTCACAGGGGGCTGGCACTGAAGCTTTCTTT. This translates into CASSSSQGAGTEAFF. This rearrangement joins TRBV21-1 to TRBJ1-1; the table calls TRBD1, which could not be checked here. TRBV21-1 is shown as a pseudogene. This CDR3 has 15 amino acids.

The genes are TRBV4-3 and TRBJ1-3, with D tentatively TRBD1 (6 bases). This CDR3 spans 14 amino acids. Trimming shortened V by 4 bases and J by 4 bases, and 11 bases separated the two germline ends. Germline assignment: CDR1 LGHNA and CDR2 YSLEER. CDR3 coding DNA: TGCGCCAGCAGCCGCCTGGACAGAGGAAACACCATATATTTT. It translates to CASSRLDRGNTIYF.

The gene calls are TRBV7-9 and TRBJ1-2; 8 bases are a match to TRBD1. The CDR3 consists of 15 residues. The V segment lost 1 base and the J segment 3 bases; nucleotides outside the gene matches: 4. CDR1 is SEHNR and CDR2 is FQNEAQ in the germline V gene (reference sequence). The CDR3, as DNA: TGTGCCAGCAGCTTAGGGTCAGGGGGCTACTATGGCTACACCTTC. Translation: CASSLGSGGYYGYTF.

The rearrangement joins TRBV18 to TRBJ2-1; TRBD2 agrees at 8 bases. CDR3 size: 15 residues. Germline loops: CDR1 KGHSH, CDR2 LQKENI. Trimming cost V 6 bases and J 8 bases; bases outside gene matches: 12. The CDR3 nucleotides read TGTGCCAGCTCGTTTCTAGCGGGCTCGGGCGATGAGCAGTTCTTC. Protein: CASSFLAGSGDEQFF.

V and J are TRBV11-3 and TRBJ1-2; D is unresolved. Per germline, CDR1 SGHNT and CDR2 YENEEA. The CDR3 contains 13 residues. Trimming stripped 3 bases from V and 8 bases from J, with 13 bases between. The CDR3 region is CASSLGLPPGYTF. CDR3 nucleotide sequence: TGTGCCAGCAGCTTGGGCCTTCCGCCCGGCTACACCTTC.

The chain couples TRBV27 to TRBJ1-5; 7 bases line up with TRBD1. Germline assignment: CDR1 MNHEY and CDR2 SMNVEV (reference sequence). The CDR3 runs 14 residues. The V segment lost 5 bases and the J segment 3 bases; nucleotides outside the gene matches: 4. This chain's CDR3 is CASSMTGFNQPQHF. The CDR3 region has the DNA TGTGCCAGCAGTATGACAGGGTTCAATCAGCCCCAGCATTTT.

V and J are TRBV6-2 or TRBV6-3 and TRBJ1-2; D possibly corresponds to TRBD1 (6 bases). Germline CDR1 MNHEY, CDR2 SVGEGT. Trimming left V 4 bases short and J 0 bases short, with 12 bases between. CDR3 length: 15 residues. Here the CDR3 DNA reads TGTGCCAGCAGTTCCGGGACACACCCTAACTATGGCTACACCTTC. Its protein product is CASSSGTHPNYGYTF.

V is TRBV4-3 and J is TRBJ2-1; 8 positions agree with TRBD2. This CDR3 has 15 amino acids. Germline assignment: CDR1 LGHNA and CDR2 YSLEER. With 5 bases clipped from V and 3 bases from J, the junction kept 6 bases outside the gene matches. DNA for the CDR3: TGCGCCAGCAGCTACGGACTAGCTGTCTACAATGAGCAGTTCTTC. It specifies CASSYGLAVYNEQFF.

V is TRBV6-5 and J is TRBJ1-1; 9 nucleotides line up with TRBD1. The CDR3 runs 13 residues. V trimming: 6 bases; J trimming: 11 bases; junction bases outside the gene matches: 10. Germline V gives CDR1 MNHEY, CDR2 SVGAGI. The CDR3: CASRRTGESFAFF. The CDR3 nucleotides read TGTGCCAGCAGACGGACAGGGGAGAGTTTCGCTTTCTTT.

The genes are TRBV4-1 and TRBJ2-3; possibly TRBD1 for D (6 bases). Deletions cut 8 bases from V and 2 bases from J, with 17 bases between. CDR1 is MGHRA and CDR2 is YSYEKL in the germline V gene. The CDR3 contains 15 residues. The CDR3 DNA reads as TGCGCCAGCGGGCCAGGGGTTTTTGTCACAGATACGCAGTATTTT. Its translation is CASGPGVFVTDTQYF.

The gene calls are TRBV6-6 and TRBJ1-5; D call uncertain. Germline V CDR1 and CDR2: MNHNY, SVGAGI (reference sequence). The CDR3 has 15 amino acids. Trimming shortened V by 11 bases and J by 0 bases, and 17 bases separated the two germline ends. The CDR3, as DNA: TGTGCCCACTCCTTGGGAGGCCGTAGCAATCAGCCCCAGCATTTT. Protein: CAHSLGGRSNQPQHF.

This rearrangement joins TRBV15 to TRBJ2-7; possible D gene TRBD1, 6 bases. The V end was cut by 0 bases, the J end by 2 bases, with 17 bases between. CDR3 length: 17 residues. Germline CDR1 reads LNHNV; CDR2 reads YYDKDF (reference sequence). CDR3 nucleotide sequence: TGTGCCACCAGCAGAGATCCGGGACACCCATCTGCCTACGAGCAGTACTTC. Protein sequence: CATSRDPGHPSAYEQYF.

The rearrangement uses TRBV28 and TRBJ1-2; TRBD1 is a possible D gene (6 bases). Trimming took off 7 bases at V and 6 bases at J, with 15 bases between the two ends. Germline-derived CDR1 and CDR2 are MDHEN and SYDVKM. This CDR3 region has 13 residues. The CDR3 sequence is CASNPQGNHGYTF. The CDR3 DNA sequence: TGTGCCAGCAATCCTCAGGGGAACCATGGCTACACCTTC.

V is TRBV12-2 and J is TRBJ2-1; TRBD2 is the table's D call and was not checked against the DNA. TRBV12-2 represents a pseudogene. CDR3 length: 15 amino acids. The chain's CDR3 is CASRIAGASYNEQFF. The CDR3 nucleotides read TGTGCAAGTCGGATAGCGGGAGCCTCCTACAATGAGCAGTTCTTC.

CDR3 DNA sequence: TGTGCCAGCAGCCCCCCCGAACAGGGATTTGAAGCTTTCTTT. Its translation is CASSPPEQGFEAFF. The chain uses TRBV7-8 and TRBJ1-1; maybe TRBD1 (6 bases). V shed 5 bases and J shed 7 bases, with 17 bases lying between them. The germline V gene has CDR1 SGHVS and CDR2 FQNEAQ. The length of the CDR3 is 14 residues. Drawing the rest from reference TRBV7-8 and TRBJ1-1, the complete variable domain is GAGVSQSPRYKVAKRGQDVALRCDPISGHVSLFWYQQALGQGPEFLTYFQNEAQLDKSGLPSDRFFAERPEGSVSTLKIQRTQQEDSAVYLCASSPPEQGFEAFFGQGTRLTVV.

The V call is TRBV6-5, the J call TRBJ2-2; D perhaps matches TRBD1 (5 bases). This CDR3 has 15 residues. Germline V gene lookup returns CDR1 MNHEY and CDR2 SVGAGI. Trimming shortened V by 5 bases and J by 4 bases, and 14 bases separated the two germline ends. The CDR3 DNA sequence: TGTGCCAGCAGTCGCGACAGAGCCTCCACCGGGGAGCTGTTTTTT. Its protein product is CASSRDRASTGELFF.

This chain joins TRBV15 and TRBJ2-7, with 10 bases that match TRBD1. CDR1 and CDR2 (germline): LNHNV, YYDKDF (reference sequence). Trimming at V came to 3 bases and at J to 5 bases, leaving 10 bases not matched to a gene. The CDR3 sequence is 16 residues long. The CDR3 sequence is CATSRVGTGALDEQYF. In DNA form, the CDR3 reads TGTGCCACCAGCAGGGTCGGGACAGGGGCATTAGACGAGCAGTACTTC.

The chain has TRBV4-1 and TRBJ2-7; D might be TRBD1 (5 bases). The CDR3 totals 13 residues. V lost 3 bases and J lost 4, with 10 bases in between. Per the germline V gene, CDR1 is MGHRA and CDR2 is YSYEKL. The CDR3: CASSQVQGYEQYF. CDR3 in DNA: TGCGCCAGCAGCCAGGTCCAGGGTTACGAGCAGTACTTC.

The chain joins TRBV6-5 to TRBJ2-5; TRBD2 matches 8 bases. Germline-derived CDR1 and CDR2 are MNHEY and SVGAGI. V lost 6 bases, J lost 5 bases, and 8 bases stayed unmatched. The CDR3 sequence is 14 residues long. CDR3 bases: TGTGCCAGCAGAGCGGGAGCTGCGTGGGAGACCCAGTACTTC. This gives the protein CASRAGAAWETQYF.

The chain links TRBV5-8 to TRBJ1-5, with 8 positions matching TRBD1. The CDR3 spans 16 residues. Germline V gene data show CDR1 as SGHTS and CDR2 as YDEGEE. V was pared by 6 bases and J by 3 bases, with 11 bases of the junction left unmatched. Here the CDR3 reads CASTLDRTGFNQPQHF. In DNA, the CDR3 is TGTGCCAGCACCCTTGATAGGACAGGGTTCAATCAGCCCCAGCATTTT. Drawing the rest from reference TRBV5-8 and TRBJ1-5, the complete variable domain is EAGVTQSPTHLIKTRGQQATLRCSPISGHTSVYWYQQALGLGLQFLLWYDEGEERNRGNFPPRFSGRQFPNYSSELNVNALELEDSALYLCASTLDRTGFNQPQHFGDGTRLSIL.

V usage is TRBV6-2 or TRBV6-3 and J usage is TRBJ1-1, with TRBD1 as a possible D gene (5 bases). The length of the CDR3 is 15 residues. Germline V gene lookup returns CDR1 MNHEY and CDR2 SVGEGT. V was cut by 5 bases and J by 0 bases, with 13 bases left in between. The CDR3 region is CASSLEQAMNTEAFF. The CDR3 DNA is TGTGCCAGCAGTCTAGAACAGGCAATGAACACTGAAGCTTTCTTT.

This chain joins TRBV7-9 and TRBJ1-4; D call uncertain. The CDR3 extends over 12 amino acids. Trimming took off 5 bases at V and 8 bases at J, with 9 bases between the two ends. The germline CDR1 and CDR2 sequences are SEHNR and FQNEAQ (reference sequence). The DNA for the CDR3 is TGTGCCAGCAGCCTATCCCGGGAAAAACTGTTTTTT. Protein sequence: CASSLSREKLFF.

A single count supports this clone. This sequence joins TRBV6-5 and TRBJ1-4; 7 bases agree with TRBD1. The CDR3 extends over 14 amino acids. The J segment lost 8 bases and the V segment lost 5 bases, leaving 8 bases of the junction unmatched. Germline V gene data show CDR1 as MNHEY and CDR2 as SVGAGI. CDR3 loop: CASSTTGVGEKLFF. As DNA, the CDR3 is TGTGCCAGCAGTACCACAGGGGTGGGGGAAAAACTGTTTTTT.